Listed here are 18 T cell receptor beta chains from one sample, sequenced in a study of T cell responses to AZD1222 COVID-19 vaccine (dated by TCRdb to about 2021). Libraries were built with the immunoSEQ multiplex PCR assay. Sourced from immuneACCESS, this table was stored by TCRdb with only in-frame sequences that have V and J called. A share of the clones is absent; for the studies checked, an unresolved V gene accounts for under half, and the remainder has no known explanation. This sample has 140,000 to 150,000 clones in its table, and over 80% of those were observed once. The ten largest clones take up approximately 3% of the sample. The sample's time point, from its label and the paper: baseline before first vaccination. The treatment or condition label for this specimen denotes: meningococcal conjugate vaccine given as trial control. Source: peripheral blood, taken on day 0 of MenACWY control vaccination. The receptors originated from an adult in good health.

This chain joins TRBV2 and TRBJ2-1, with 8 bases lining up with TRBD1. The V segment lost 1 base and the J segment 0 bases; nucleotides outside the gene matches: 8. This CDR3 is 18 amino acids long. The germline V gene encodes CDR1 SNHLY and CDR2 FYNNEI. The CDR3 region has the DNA TGTGCCAGCAGTGAAGGATGGGACAGGCTACTCTCCTACAATGAGCAGTTCTTC. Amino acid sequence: CASSEGWDRLLSYNEQFF.

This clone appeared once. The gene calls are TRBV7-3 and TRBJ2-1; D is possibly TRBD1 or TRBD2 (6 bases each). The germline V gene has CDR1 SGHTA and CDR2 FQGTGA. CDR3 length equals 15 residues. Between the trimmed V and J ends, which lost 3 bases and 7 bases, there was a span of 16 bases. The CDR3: CASSFGGAGRNEQFF. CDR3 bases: TGTGCCAGCAGCTTCGGGGGCGCAGGGAGAAATGAGCAGTTCTTC.

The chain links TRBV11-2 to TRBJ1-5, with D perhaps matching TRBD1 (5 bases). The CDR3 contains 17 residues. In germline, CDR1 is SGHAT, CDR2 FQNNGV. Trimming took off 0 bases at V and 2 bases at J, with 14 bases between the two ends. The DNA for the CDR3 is TGTGCCAGCAGCTTAGAACGGGGGATAGGGGGCAATCAGCCCCAGCATTTT. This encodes CASSLERGIGGNQPQHF.

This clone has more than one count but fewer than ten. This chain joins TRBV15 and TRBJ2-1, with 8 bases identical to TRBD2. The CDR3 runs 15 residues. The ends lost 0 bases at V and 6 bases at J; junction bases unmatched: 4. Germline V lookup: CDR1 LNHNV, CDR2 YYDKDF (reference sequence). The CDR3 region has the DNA TGTGCCACCAGCAGAGAACCCGGGACTAGCAATGAGCAGTTCTTC. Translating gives CATSREPGTSNEQFF.

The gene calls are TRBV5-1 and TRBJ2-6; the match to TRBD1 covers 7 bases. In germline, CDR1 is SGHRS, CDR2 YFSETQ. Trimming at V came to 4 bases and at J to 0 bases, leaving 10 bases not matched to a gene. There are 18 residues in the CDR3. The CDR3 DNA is TGCGCCAGCAGCCCACGGGGACAGTTCAACTCTGGGGCCAACGTCCTGACTTTC. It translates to CASSPRGQFNSGANVLTF.

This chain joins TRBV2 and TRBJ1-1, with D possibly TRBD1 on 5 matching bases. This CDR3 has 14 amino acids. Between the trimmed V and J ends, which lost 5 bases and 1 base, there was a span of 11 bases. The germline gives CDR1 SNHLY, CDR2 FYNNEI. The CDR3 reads CASSTPGGNTEAFF. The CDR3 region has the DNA TGTGCCAGCAGTACCCCGGGGGGGAACACTGAAGCTTTCTTT. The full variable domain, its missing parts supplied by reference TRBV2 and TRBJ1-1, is EPEVTQTPSHQVTQMGQEVILRCVPISNHLYFYWYRQILGQKVEFLVSFYNNEISEKSEIFDDQFSVERPDGSNFTLKIRSTKLEDSAMYFCASSTPGGNTEAFFGQGTRLTVV.

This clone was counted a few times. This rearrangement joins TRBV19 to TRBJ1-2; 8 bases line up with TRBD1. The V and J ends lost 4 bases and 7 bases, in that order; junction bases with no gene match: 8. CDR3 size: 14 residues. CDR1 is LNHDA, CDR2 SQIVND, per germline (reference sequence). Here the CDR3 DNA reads TGTGCCAGTAGTACTGAACAGGGGGTAGTTGGCTACACCTTC. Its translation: CASSTEQGVVGYTF. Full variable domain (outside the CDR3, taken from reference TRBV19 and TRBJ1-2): DGGITQSPKYLFRKEGQNVTLSCEQNLNHDAMYWYRQDPGQGLRLIYYSQIVNDFQKGDIAEGYSVSREKKESFPLTVTSAQKNPTAFYLCASSTEQGVVGYTFGSGTRLTVV.

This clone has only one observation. For the CDR3, the DNA is TGTGCCATCAGGGCAGGGGTTACTAGCACAGATACGCAGTATTTT. Translating it yields CAIRAGVTSTDTQYF. The chain recombines TRBV10-3 with TRBJ2-3; possible D gene TRBD1, 6 bases. The germline V and J ends were trimmed by 6 bases and 0 bases, with 13 bases remaining between them. The CDR3 runs to 15 residues. Germline lookup yields CDR1 ENHRY and CDR2 SYGVKD.

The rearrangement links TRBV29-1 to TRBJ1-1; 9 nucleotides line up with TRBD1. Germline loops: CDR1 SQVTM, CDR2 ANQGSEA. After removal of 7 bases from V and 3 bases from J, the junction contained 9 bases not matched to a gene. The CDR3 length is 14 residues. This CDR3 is CSALRDRVDTEAFF. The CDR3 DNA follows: TGCAGCGCCCTCCGGGACAGGGTGGACACTGAAGCTTTCTTT.

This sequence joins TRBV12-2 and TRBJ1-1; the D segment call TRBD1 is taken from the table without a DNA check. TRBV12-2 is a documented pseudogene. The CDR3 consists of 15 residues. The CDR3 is CASRPGRGKNTEAFF. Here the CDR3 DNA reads TGTGCAAGTCGCCCCGGCAGGGGAAAGAACACTGAAGCTTTCTTT.

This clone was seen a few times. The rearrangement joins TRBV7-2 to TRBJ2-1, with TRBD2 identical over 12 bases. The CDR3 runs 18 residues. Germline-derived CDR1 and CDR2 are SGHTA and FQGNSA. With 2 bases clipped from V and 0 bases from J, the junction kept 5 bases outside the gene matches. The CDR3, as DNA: TGTGCCAGCAGCTTACTAACGGGACTAGCGGGCTCCTACAATGAGCAGTTCTTC. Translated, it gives CASSLLTGLAGSYNEQFF.

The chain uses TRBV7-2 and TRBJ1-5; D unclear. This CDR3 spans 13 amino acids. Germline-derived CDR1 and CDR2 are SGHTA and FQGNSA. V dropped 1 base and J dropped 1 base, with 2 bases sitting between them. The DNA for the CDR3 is TGTGCCAGCAGCTTAGACAGCAATCAGCCCCAGCATTTT. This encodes CASSLDSNQPQHF.

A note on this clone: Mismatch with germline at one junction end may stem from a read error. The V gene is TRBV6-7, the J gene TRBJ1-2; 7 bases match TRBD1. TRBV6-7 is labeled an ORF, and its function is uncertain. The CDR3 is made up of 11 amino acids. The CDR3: CASSEARDRGF. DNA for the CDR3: TGTGCCAGCAGTGAGGCGAGGGACAGAGGCTTC.

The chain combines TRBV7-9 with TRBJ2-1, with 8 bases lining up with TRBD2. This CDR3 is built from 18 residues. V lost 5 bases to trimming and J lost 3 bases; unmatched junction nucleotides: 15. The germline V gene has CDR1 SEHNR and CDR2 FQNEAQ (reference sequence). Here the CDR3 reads CASSVKPGLGSHYNEQFF. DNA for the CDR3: TGTGCCAGCAGCGTTAAACCGGGACTAGGGTCCCACTACAATGAGCAGTTCTTC.

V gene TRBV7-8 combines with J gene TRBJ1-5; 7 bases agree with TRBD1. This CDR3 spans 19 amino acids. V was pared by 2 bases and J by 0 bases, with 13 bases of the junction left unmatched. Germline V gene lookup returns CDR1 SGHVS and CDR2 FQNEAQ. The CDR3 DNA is TGTGCCAGCAGCTTAACCCCATCGGGACAGAGTTATAGCAATCAGCCCCAGCATTTT. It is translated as CASSLTPSGQSYSNQPQHF.

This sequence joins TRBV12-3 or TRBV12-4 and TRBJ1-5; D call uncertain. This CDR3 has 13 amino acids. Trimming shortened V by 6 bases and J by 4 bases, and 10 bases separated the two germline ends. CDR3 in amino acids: CASSLTDNQPQHF. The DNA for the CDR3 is TGTGCCAGCAGCCTTACGGATAATCAGCCCCAGCATTTT.

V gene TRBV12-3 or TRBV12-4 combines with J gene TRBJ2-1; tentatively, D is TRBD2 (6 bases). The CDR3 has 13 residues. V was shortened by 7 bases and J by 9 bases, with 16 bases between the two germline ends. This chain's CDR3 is CASTIDWGGEQFF. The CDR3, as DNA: TGTGCCAGCACAATTGACTGGGGAGGTGAGCAGTTCTTC.

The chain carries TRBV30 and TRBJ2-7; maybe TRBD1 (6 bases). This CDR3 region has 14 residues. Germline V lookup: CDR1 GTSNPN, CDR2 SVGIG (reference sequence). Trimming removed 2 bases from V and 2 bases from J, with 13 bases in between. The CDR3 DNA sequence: TGTGCCTGGAGTACGGGGCAGGGGACCTACGAGCAGTACTTC. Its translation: CAWSTGQGTYEQYF.